One and the same sample provided the 27 T cell receptor beta chains below, sequenced in a study of blood T cell repertoires in COVID-19. Repertoires were generated with immunoSEQ multiplex PCR, while TCRdb's copy carries only in-frame clones and drops some. The repertoire holds around 620,000 clones, with about 87% as singletons. What was sequenced was peripheral blood. Every receptor here comes from a woman younger than 35 with acute or convalescent COVID-19.

The chain combines TRBV30 with TRBJ1-6, with no clear D. The CDR3 sequence is 15 residues long. V was trimmed by 4 bases and J by 6 bases, leaving 16 bases between them. Germline values: CDR1 GTSNPN, CDR2 SVGIG (reference sequence). The CDR3 here is CAWKSGGIGNSPLHF. CDR3 in DNA: TGTGCCTGGAAATCGGGAGGGATAGGTAATTCACCCCTCCACTTT.

The chain couples TRBV18 to TRBJ2-7; a possible D gene is TRBD1 (6 bases). The CDR3 runs 16 residues. CDR1 and CDR2 (germline): KGHSH, LQKENI. Trimming removed 3 bases from V and 7 bases from J, with 22 bases in between. The CDR3 coding sequence is TGTGCCAGCTCACCCTCACCGGGACAAAAAGGAGGTGAGCAGTACTTC. Protein product: CASSPSPGQKGGEQYF.

The chain is built from TRBV24-1 and TRBJ1-6; possibly TRBD1 for D (5 bases). In germline, CDR1 is KGHDR, CDR2 SFDVKD. Trimming took 12 bases from V and 8 from J, leaving 13 bases between them. This CDR3 contains 12 residues. The CDR3 region is CAARRADSPLHF. For the CDR3, the DNA is TGTGCCGCTCGCAGGGCGGATTCACCCCTCCACTTT.

The V call is TRBV7-9, the J call TRBJ1-2, with 8 bases fitting TRBD1. CDR1 is SEHNR, CDR2 FQNEAQ, per germline (reference sequence). J was trimmed by 4 bases and V by 0 bases; bases with no gene match: 7. This CDR3 is built from 16 residues. CDR3 protein: CASSLALAGGGYGYTF. CDR3 nucleotides: TGTGCCAGCAGCTTAGCGCTAGCAGGGGGCGGCTATGGCTACACCTTC.

The chain uses TRBV24-1 and TRBJ2-4; D possibly corresponds to TRBD1 (7 bases). The CDR3 loop spans 19 amino acids. V was clipped by 0 bases and J by 1 base, with 18 bases between them. Per germline, CDR1 KGHDR and CDR2 SFDVKD. This chain's CDR3 is CATSDLAGGFVSAKNIQYF. DNA for the CDR3: TGTGCCACCAGTGATTTGGCAGGGGGGTTTGTTTCGGCCAAAAACATTCAGTACTTC.

The J gene is TRBJ2-5, the V gene TRBV5-4, with 14 positions matching TRBD2. CDR3 size: 16 residues. After removal of 5 bases from V and 3 bases from J, the junction contained 6 bases not matched to a gene. Germline CDR1 is SGHNT and CDR2 is YYREEE (reference sequence). The CDR3 DNA reads as TGTGCCAGCAGGGTGGGACTAGCGGGGGTGGAAGAGACCCAGTACTTC. Amino acids: CASRVGLAGVEETQYF.

The chain recombines TRBV4-3 with TRBJ2-7; 7 bases are a match to TRBD2. The trim removed 0 bases at V and 3 bases at J, leaving 5 bases unmatched. Germline CDR1 and CDR2: LGHNA and YSLEER. The CDR3 runs 15 residues. The CDR3 nucleotides are TGCGCCAGCAGCCAAGACGGCGGGAGAAACTACGAGCAGTACTTC. Translation gives CASSQDGGRNYEQYF.

Concerning this clone: Within the sample, other DNA sequences also encode this same CDR3. The J gene is TRBJ1-2, the V gene TRBV3-1 (or the pseudogene TRBV3-2); weak D call: TRBD1 (5 bases). Deletions cut 4 bases from V and 4 bases from J, with 10 bases between. The CDR3 extends over 13 amino acids. CDR1 and CDR2 (germline): LGHDT, YNNKEL (reference sequence). CDR3 amino acids: CASSLRDSYGYTF. The CDR3 nucleotides read TGTGCCAGCAGCCTGAGGGACTCCTATGGCTACACCTTC.

The V gene is TRBV5-1, the J gene TRBJ1-4, with TRBD1 matching 7 bases. CDR1 SGHRS and CDR2 YFSETQ come from the germline V gene. The ends lost 0 bases at V and 8 bases at J; junction bases unmatched: 10. The CDR3 consists of 16 residues. CDR3 nucleotides: TGCGCCAGCAGCTTGGAAGGGAACAGGGGTTGGGAAAAACTGTTTTTT. It encodes CASSLEGNRGWEKLFF.

This sequence joins TRBV6-5 and TRBJ1-2, with D possibly matching TRBD1 (5 bases). Germline lookup yields CDR1 MNHEY and CDR2 SVGAGI. CDR3 size: 13 residues. V lost 2 bases and J 8 bases, leaving 12 bases between the germline ends. The CDR3 protein is CASSYSGARGYTF. CDR3 nucleotide sequence: TGTGCCAGCAGTTACAGCGGGGCACGAGGCTACACCTTC.

A few counts support this clone. The V gene is TRBV12-5, the J gene TRBJ1-6; D gene ambiguous. Germline CDR1 reads LGHNT; CDR2 reads FRNRAP. Trimming removed 10 bases from V and 5 bases from J, with 9 bases in between. The CDR3 runs 12 residues. CDR3 coding DNA: TGTGCTACCGCACGGGATAATTCACCCCTCCACTTT. It translates to CATARDNSPLHF.

This chain links TRBV6-5 with TRBJ1-6, with a tentative D call TRBD1 (5 bases). Germline CDR1 reads MNHEY; CDR2 reads SVGAGI. The CDR3 has 15 residues. The V gene lost 4 bases and the J gene lost 7 bases, with 14 bases spanning the gap. CDR3 loop: CASSFPGGVNSPLHF. CDR3 DNA: TGTGCCAGCAGTTTTCCGGGGGGTGTCAATTCACCCCTCCACTTT.

V gene TRBV12-5 combines with J gene TRBJ1-5, with D hard to call. This CDR3 has 14 amino acids. Per the germline V gene, CDR1 is LGHNT and CDR2 is FRNRAP. V shed 7 bases and J shed 1 base, with 11 bases lying between them. The CDR3 nucleotides are TGTGCTAGTGCCGAGGGTACGAGCAATCAGCCCCAGCATTTT. Translation gives CASAEGTSNQPQHF.

The chain employs TRBV5-5 and TRBJ1-4, with 7 nucleotides matching TRBD1. Looked up from germline, CDR1 is SGHKS and CDR2 is YYEKEE (reference sequence). The ends lost 5 bases at V and 7 bases at J; junction bases unmatched: 5. This CDR3 spans 13 amino acids. The CDR3 protein is CASRRGLVEKLFF. In DNA, the CDR3 is TGTGCCAGCAGAAGGGGGCTCGTTGAAAAACTGTTTTTT.

The table lists this clone with a count of one. V is TRBV4-3 and J is TRBJ1-1, with 12 bases lining up with TRBD1. Per germline, CDR1 LGHNA and CDR2 YSLEER. V lost 1 base and J lost 1; bases outside the gene matches: 7. CDR3 length: 18 residues. The CDR3 DNA sequence: TGCGCCAGCAGCCAAGCCCAAGGGACAGGGGGCTGGAACACTGAAGCTTTCTTT. Protein: CASSQAQGTGGWNTEAFF.

The rearrangement uses TRBV24-1 and TRBJ2-1; D is perhaps TRBD2 (6 bases). This CDR3 comprises 13 residues. Per germline, CDR1 KGHDR and CDR2 SFDVKD. Trimming left V 5 bases short and J 4 bases short, with 8 bases between. CDR3 loop: CATSGSGYNEQFF. CDR3 nucleotides: TGTGCCACCAGTGGTAGCGGATACAATGAGCAGTTCTTC.

The rearrangement uses TRBV6-5 and TRBJ2-7; 7 bases are shared with TRBD1. This CDR3 has 13 amino acids. V lost 5 bases, J lost 2 bases, and 3 bases stayed unmatched. Germline V lookup: CDR1 MNHEY, CDR2 SVGAGI. The DNA of the CDR3 is TGTGCCAGCAGTCACAGGGGAACCTACGAGCAGTACTTC. This encodes CASSHRGTYEQYF.

The chain joins TRBV6-1 to TRBJ2-7; possibly TRBD1 for D (5 bases). CDR1 is MNHNS, CDR2 SASEGT, per germline. V shed 2 bases and J shed 1 base, with 12 bases lying between them. The CDR3 spans 15 residues. The CDR3 nucleotides are TGTGCCAGCAGTGAAACCCAGGGTGGGTCCTACGAGCAGTACTTC. It specifies CASSETQGGSYEQYF.

The chain couples TRBV12-3 or TRBV12-4 to TRBJ1-2, with 7 bases that match TRBD1. V lost 4 bases, J lost 8 bases, and 4 bases stayed unmatched. This CDR3 is 12 amino acids long. The CDR3 nucleotides read TGTGCCAGCAGTTCGACAGGGCAAGGCTACACCTTC. Its translation is CASSSTGQGYTF.

The rearrangement uses TRBV11-2 and TRBJ2-3, with TRBD2 identical over 8 bases. CDR1 is SGHAT and CDR2 is FQNNGV in the germline V gene. V lost 6 bases and J lost 0; bases outside the gene matches: 8. The CDR3 has 16 residues. The CDR3 sequence: CASRDGRGVSTDTQYF. In DNA, the CDR3 is TGTGCCAGCAGGGATGGGCGGGGGGTGAGCACAGATACGCAGTATTTT.

The chain has TRBV7-2 and TRBJ2-3, with a tentative D call TRBD2 (7 bases). V lost 1 base, J lost 0 bases, and 11 bases lay in between. This CDR3 is built from 16 residues. Germline lookup yields CDR1 SGHTA and CDR2 FQGNSA. The CDR3 DNA reads TGTGCCAGCAGCTTAGTAGGCGGGGGCAGCACAGATACGCAGTATTTT. Its translation is CASSLVGGGSTDTQYF.

V and J are TRBV10-3 and TRBJ2-3; D not resolved. Germline lookup yields CDR1 ENHRY and CDR2 SYGVKD. Trimming removed 4 bases at V and 3 bases at J, with 5 bases between. This CDR3 is 12 amino acids long. The CDR3 nucleotides read TGTGCCATCAGTGGAGCGACAGATACGCAGTATTTT. As protein: CAISGATDTQYF.

The chain employs TRBV19 and TRBJ1-2, with D maybe TRBD1 (5 bases). Germline CDR1 LNHDA, CDR2 SQIVND (reference sequence). The CDR3 loop spans 15 amino acids. V lost 3 bases and J 4 bases, leaving 15 bases between the germline ends. DNA for the CDR3: TGTGCCAGTAGTATTAATCAGGGTCACGCCTATGGCTACACCTTC. Its protein is CASSINQGHAYGYTF. Full variable domain (outside the CDR3, taken from reference TRBV19 and TRBJ1-2): DGGITQSPKYLFRKEGQNVTLSCEQNLNHDAMYWYRQDPGQGLRLIYYSQIVNDFQKGDIAEGYSVSREKKESFPLTVTSAQKNPTAFYLCASSINQGHAYGYTFGSGTRLTVV.

The rearrangement links TRBV6-4 to TRBJ1-1; D is uncertain. Trimming left V 6 bases short and J 11 bases short, with 19 bases between. Germline values: CDR1 MRHNA, CDR2 SNTAGT. The CDR3 covers 13 residues. DNA of the CDR3: TGTGCCAGCAGCTTAAAAACTGGAGAGAGGGCTTTCTTT. Residues: CASSLKTGERAFF.

This clone was detected once. V usage is TRBV10-2 and J usage is TRBJ2-7; tentative D call: TRBD1 (5 bases). The germline gives CDR1 WSHSY, CDR2 SAAADI. The CDR3 runs 14 residues. Trimming took 7 bases from V and 7 from J, leaving 20 bases between them. This chain's CDR3 is CASIQEMASPEQYF. The CDR3, as DNA: TGCGCCAGCATACAGGAGATGGCTTCACCAGAGCAGTACTTC.

The CDR3 sequence: CASSRRLAGGLNNEQFF. The CDR3 DNA follows: TGTGCCAGCAGCCGCCGACTAGCGGGGGGGCTAAACAATGAGCAGTTCTTC. The V call is TRBV4-2, the J call TRBJ2-1, with 14 bases lining up with TRBD2. The ends lost 4 bases at V and 5 bases at J; junction bases unmatched: 7. The CDR3 is 17 residues long. Germline loops: CDR1 LGHNA, CDR2 YNFKEQ.

V usage is TRBV6-5 and J usage is TRBJ1-2; weak D call: TRBD1 (5 bases). V lost 6 bases to trimming and J lost 8 bases, with 22 bases between them. The CDR3 contains 15 residues. Germline CDR1 is MNHEY and CDR2 is SVGAGI. This chain's CDR3 is CASSPVGQGERGYTF. The CDR3 nucleotides read TGTGCCAGCAGCCCGGTAGGCCAGGGCGAGAGGGGCTACACCTTC.